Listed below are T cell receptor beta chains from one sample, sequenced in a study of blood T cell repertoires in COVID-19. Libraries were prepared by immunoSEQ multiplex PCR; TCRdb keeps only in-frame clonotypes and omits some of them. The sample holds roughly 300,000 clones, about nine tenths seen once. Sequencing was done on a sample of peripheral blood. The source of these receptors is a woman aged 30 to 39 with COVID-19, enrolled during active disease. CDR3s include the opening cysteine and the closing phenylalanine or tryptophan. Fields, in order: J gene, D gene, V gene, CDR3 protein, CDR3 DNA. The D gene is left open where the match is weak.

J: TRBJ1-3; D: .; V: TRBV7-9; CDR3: CASSSQGIAGNTIYF; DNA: TGTGCCAGCAGCTCTCAGGGAATCGCTGGAAACACCATATATTTT
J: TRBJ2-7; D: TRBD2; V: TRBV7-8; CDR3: CASSISGLTYEQYF; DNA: TGTGCCAGCAGCATTTCGGGACTAACCTACGAGCAGTACTTC
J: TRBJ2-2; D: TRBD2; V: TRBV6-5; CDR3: CASNSGITGELFF; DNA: TGTGCCAGCAACAGCGGGATCACCGGGGAGCTGTTTTTT
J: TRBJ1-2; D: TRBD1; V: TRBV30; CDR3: CAWSNKGARGYTF; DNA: TGTGCCTGGAGTAATAAGGGGGCGCGCGGCTACACCTTC
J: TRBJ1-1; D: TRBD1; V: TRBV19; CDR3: CASHRDRENTEAFF; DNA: TGTGCCAGCCACCGGGACAGAGAGAACACTGAAGCTTTCTTT
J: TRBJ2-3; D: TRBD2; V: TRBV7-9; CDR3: CASSFSGSGTDTQYF; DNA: TGTGCCAGCAGCTTCAGCGGGAGTGGCACAGATACGCAGTATTTT
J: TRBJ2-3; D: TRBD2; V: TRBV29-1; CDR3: CSVTLAGHTDTQYF; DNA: TGCAGCGTAACACTAGCGGGACACACAGATACGCAGTATTTT
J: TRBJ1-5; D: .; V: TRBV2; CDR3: CASSEGSGSYPQHF; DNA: TGTGCCAGCAGTGAAGGGAGTGGATCTTATCCCCAGCATTTT
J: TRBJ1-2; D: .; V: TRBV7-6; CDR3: CASSLGPRSGYTF; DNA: TGTGCCAGCAGCCTAGGTCCTAGGAGTGGCTACACCTTC
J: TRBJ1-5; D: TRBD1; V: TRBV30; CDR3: CAWRDRSHQPQHF; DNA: TGTGCCTGGAGGGACAGGAGCCATCAGCCCCAGCATTTT
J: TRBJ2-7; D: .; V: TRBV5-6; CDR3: CASSWGDRAYEQYF; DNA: TGTGCCAGCAGCTGGGGGGACCGGGCCTACGAGCAGTACTTC
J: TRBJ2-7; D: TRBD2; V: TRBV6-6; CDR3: CASSRLAGGLPYEQYF; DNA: TGTGCCAGCAGTCGACTAGCGGGAGGACTCCCTTACGAGCAGTACTTC
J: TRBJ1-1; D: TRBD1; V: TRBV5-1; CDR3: CASSSEDRGNTEAFF; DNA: TGCGCCAGCAGCTCGGAGGACAGGGGGAACACTGAAGCTTTCTTT
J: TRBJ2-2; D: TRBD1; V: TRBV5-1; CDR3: CASSGTVTNTGELFF; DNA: TGCGCCAGCAGCGGGACAGTGACGAACACCGGGGAGCTGTTTTTT
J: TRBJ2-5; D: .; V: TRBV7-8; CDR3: CASSPQTGIQETQYF; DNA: TGTGCCAGCAGCCCACAGACAGGTATACAAGAGACCCAGTACTTC
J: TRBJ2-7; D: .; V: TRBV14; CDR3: CASSDDRFGDYEQYF; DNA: TGTGCCAGCAGCGACGACAGGTTTGGTGACTACGAGCAGTACTTC
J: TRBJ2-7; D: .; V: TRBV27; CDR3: CASSLRLPDKYEQYF; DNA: TGTGCCAGCAGTTTACGCTTGCCAGATAAATACGAGCAGTACTTC
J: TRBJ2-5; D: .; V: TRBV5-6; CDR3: CASSLGKTGKTQYF; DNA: TGTGCCAGCAGCTTGGGAAAAACAGGCAAGACCCAGTACTTC